The rows below give T cell receptor beta chains drawn from one sample of a study of T cell changes during pregnancy in multiple sclerosis. Assay: immunoSEQ multiplex PCR; the TCRdb copy retains only in-frame clones and omits some. This table has around 74,000 clones, roughly nine tenths appearing once. Sequenced material: peripheral blood, taken before pregnancy. The receptors were gathered from a female donor with multiple sclerosis, enrolled in a pregnancy study. The CDR3 runs from the conserved cysteine through the conserved F or W. Each record gives: V gene, clone size, J gene, D gene, CDR3 DNA, CDR3 protein. A D gene is named only where the DNA matches it firmly. A row's size may be missing; if present it is once, few, many or a size class.

TRBV7-9	NA	TRBJ1-1	TRBD1	TGTGCCAGCGGGCGACAGGGATTGGTAGAAGCTTTCTTT	CASGRQGLVEAFF
TRBV6-1	NA	TRBJ2-1	NA	TGTGCCAGCAAGAGGATCCCGCGGAATGAGCAGTTCTTC	CASKRIPRNEQFF
TRBV19	NA	TRBJ2-1	TRBD2	TGTGCCAGTAGTAGACTCCCTTCGGGAGGGGGTTGGGATGAGCAGTTCTTC	CASSRLPSGGGWDEQFF
TRBV19	NA	TRBJ1-3	TRBD1	TGTGCCAGTAGTAGGGACAGTGTTTTTGGAACTGGAAACACCATATATTTT	CASSRDSVFGTGNTIYF
TRBV7-9	NA	TRBJ2-2	TRBD2	TGTGCCAGCAGCTTAGTCGGGGGGGCCGGCGGGGAGCTGTTTTTT	CASSLVGGAGGELFF
TRBV11-2	NA	TRBJ2-2	NA	TGTGCCAGCAGTCGATTCAAGGGGGGGCGCGAAGTTGTCGGGGAGCTGTTTTTT	CASSRFKGGREVVGELFF
TRBV29-1	NA	TRBJ2-1	TRBD1	TGCAGCGTGGAGGGACAGGGGCAAGGGAATGAGCAGTTCTTC	CSVEGQGQGNEQFF
TRBV30	NA	TRBJ2-1	TRBD2	TGTGCCTGGAGTCGTGGGACTAGCGATTACAATGAGCAGTTCTTC	CAWSRGTSDYNEQFF
TRBV7-6	NA	TRBJ2-2	TRBD2	TGTGCCAGCAGCACGAGCCAGCGGGGGATCACCGGGGAGCTGTTTTTT	CASSTSQRGITGELFF
TRBV5-1	NA	TRBJ2-2	NA	TGCGCCAGCAGCCCGCTCGGACAGAACACCGGGGAGCTGTTTTTT	CASSPLGQNTGELFF
TRBV6-5	NA	TRBJ2-7	NA	TGTGCCAGCAGTTACTCTACAGTCCTTAGCTCCTACGAGCAGTACTTC	CASSYSTVLSSYEQYF
TRBV10-3	once	TRBJ2-7	TRBD2	TGTGCCATCAGTGAGTCCGGGTCGAGCGGGGGGAGAGCAGAGCAGTACTTC	CAISESGSSGGRAEQYF
TRBV29-1	NA	TRBJ2-7	TRBD2	TGCAGCGTTGAACGCCTAGCGGGAGTGTACGAGCAGTACTTC	CSVERLAGVYEQYF
TRBV25-1	NA	TRBJ1-1	NA	TGTGCCAGCAGTCCGGGAAAGAGGAACACTGAAGCTTTCTTT	CASSPGKRNTEAFF
TRBV6-6	few	TRBJ2-2	TRBD2	TGTGCCAGCAGTTACGGGGGGGAAACCGGGGAGCTGTTTTTT	CASSYGGETGELFF